This T cell receptor (beta chain) came from a study of tissue T cells after allogeneic stem cell transplantation (dated by TCRdb to between 2021 and 2022). Background on the whole study: TCR beta repertoires were profiled across many tissues obtained from research autopsies of patients with and without GVHD, as well as in mouse models of GVHD. The human part of the study was a prospective observational study with no blinding and no randomization.

Before genomic DNA isolation with the DNeasy Blood & Tissue Kit, mouse tissues were minced with razor blades in buffered saline. Sequences MNHDT (CDR1) and YYDKIL (CDR2) are obtained from the germline V gene. The CDR3 runs 14 amino acids, cysteine and phenylalanine included. Of the CDR3's DNA, 39 bases were read; they are in frame from base 1. The V end gives up 3 bases and the J end 0 bases, leaving 0 bases in the junction not matched to a gene. General study outcomes and caveats: In both patients and mice, T cells from blood and spleen covered only a limited part of the TCR repertoire found in tissues. Sampling depth was acknowledged as a limitation, and the patient cohort was both small and clinically heterogeneous. Which tissue TCRs were alloreactive or antigen-specific was not determined in the study, and some clones might have been persisting host cells. Within patients, how anatomically similar the tissues were was a key factor in shaping TCR repertoire composition, regardless of disease or transplant status. Only a few T cell clones appeared in more than one patient, yet motif-based clustering showed tissue-specific repertoire signatures that were shared between patients.

In regard to this clone: Its specific antigen is unknown. This receptor came from a mouse, so its gene names and germline sequences are mouse ones too. Read coverage stops 1 residue before the CDR3 terminus; the germline J gene supplies the remainder.

The library relied on the immunoSEQ multiplex PCR assay. TCRbeta CDR3 sequencing was done by Adaptive Biotechnologies at survey depth, reporting CDR3 sequences, V/J genes, productive frequency and template counts. Amplification of TCR beta CDR3 regions was performed from genomic DNA rather than from RNA. As for how the authors treated the data: Jensen-Shannon divergence served to quantify pairwise repertoire overlap between tissues, with 0 meaning identical and 1 meaning complete divergence. Tissues were clustered by single-linkage agglomerative hierarchical clustering of pairwise JSD values and displayed as dendrograms. GLIPH2 was run on all patient samples with simulation_depth 1000, kmer_min_depth 3 and cdr3_length_cutoff 8, and groups with more than two unique CDR3s were retained. A standardized tissue-overlap score was calculated by extrapolating Jaccard GLIPH-group overlap across patients to a standard repertoire size of 1000 clones. Linear mixed-effect models, with tissue included as a fixed effect and individual included as a random effect, were used to assess associations of diversity with clinical or experimental variables. The source is immuneACCESS, and TCRdb retained only in-frame sequences with V and J called. Part of the clones is not carried over; for the studies checked, unresolved V genes explain less than half of this, and the remainder is unexplained. V, J and clone size reflect that table, while D and trimming were determined from the DNA. The sample table shows about 16,000 clones, and less than 85% are seen once. 0.93% of the sample goes to the ten largest clones.

Rearrangement joined TRBV17 to TRBJ2-5, with 7 central nucleotides matching TRBD1. The specimen was spleen. This clonotype was sampled from a female BALB/c mouse in good health. Mice of this strain carry the MHC haplotype H2-d. CDR3 region: CASSRTGNQDTQYF. CDR3 bases read: TGTGCTAGCAGTAGGACAGGGAACCAAGACACCCAGTAC.